This TCR beta chain was captured in a study of regulatory T cells in long-lasting Graves disease. Study results and caveats: Small sample size may have lowered accuracy. Patients with persistent Graves' had lower TCR diversity than newly diagnosed patients.

TCR beta libraries were built with iRepertoire HTBI primers and Arm-PCR of CDR3 regions. Using its own MiXCR run on the multiplex PCR reads, TCRdb lists one record per CDR3 protein. This table holds 600,000 to 650,000 distinct CDR3 sequences, about 15% found once. This CDR3 region has 14 residues. With 9 bases removed from V and 7 bases from J, the gap between germline ends came to 18 bases. Germline-derived CDR1 and CDR2 are MNHNS and SASEGT. This clonotype was picked up many times. As yet, its antigen is unknown. As for time point: newly diagnosed GD, antithyroid drugs for less than 3 months. Researchers made the TCR library from RNA that was extracted from PBMCs. These data were also filed under a second study, of T cells in Graves' hyperthyroidism and ophthalmopathy.

The sample was peripheral blood mononuclear cells (PBMCs), taken at new diagnosis, from a patient treated with antithyroid drugs. The sequence came from a woman in her twenties or thirties with Graves disease. The rearrangement joins TRBV6-1 to TRBJ1-4, with D perhaps matching TRBD1 (5 bases). The CDR3 DNA reads TGTGCCAGTACGCCCCGGGGGGGAACTGAAAAACTGTTTTTT. This gives the protein CASTPRGGTEKLFF.